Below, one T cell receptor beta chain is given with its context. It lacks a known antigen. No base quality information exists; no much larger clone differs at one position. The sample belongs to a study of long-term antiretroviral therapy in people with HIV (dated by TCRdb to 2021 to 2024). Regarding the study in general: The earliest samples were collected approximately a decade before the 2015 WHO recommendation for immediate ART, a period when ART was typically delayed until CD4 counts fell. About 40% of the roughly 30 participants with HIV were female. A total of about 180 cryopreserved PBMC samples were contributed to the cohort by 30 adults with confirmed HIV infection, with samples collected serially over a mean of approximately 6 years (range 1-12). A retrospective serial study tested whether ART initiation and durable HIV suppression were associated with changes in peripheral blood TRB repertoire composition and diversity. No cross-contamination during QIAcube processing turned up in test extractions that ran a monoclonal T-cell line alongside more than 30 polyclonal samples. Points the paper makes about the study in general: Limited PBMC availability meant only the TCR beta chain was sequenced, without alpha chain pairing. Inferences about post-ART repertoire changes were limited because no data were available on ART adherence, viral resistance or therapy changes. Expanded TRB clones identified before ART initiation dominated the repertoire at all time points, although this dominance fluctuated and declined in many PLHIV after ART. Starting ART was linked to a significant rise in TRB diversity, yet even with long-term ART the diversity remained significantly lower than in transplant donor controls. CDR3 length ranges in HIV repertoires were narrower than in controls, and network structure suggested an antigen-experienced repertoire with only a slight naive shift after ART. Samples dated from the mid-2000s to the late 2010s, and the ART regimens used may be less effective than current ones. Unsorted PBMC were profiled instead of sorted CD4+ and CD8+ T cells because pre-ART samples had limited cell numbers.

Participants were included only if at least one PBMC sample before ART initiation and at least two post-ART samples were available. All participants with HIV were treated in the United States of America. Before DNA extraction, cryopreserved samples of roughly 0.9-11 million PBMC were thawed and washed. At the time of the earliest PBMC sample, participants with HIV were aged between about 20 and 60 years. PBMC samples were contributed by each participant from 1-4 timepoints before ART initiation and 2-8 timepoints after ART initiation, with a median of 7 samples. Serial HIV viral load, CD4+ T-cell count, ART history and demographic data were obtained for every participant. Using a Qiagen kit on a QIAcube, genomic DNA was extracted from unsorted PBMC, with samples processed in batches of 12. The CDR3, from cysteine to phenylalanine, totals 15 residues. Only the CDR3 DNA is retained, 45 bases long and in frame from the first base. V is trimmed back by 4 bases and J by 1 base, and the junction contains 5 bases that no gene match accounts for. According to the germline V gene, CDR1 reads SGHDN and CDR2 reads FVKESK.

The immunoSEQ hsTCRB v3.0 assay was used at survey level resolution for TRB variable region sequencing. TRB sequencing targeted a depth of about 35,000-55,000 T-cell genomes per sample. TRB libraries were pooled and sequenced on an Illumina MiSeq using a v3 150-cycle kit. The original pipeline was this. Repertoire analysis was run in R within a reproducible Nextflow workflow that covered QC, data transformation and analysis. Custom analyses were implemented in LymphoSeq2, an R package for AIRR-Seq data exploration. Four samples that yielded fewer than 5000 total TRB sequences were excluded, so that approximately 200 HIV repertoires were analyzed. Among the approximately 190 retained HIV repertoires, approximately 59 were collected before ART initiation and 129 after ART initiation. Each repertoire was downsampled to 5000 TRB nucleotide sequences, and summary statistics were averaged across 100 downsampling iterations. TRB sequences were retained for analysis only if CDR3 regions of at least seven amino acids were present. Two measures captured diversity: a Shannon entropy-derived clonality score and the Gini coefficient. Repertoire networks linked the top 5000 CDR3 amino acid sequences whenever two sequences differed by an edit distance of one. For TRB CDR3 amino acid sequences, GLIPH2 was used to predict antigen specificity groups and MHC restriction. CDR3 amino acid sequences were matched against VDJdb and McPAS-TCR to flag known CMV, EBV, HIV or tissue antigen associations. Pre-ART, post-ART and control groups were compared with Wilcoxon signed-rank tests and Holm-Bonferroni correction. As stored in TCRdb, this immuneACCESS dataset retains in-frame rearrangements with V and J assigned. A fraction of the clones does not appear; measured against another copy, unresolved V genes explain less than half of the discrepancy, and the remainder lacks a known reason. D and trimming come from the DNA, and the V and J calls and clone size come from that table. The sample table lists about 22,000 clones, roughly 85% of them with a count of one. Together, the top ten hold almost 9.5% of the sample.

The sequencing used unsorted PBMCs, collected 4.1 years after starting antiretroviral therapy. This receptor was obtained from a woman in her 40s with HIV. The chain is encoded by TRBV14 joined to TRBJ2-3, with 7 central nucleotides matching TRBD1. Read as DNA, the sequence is TGTGCCAGCAGCCTGACAGGGATGGGCACAGATACGCAGTATTTT. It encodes CASSLTGMGTDTQYF.